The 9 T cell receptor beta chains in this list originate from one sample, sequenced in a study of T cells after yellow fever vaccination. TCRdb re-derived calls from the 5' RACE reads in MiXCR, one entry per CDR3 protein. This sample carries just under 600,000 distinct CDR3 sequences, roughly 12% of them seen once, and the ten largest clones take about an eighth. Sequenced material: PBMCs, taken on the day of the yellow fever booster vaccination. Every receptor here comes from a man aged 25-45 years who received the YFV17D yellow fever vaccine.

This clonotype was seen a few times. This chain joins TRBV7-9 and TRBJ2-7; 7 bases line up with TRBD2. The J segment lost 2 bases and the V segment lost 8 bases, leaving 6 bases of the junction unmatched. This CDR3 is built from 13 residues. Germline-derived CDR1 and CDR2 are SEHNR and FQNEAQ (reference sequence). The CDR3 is CASSLRGAYEQYF. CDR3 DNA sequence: TGTGCCAGCTCGCTTCGGGGGGCCTACGAGCAGTACTTC.

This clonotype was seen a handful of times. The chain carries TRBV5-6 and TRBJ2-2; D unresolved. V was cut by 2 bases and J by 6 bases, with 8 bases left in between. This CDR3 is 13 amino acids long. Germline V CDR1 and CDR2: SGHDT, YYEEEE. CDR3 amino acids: CASSLVLPGELFF. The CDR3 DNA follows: TGTGCCAGCAGCTTAGTACTACCCGGGGAGCTGTTTTTT.

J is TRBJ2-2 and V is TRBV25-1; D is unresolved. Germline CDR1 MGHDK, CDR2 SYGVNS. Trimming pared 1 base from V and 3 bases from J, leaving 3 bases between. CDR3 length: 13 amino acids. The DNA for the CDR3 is TGTGCCAGCAGTGAATTTCACACCGGGGAGCTGTTTTTT. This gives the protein CASSEFHTGELFF. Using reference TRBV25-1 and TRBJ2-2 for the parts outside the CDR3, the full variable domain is EADIYQTPRYLVIGTGKKITLECSQTMGHDKMYWYQQDPGMELHLIHYSYGVNSTEKGDLSSESTVSRIRTEHFPLTLESARPSHTSQYLCASSEFHTGELFFGEGSRLTVL.

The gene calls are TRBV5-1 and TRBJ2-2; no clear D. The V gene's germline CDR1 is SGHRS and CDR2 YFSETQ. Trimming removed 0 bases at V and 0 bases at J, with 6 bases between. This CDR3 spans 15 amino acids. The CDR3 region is CASSLAAANTGELFF. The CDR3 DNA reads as TGCGCCAGCAGCTTGGCAGCCGCGAACACCGGGGAGCTGTTTTTT.

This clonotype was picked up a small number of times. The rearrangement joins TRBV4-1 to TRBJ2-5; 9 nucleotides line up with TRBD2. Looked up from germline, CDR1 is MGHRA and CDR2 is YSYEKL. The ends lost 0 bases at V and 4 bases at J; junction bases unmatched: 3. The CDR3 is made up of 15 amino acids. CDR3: CASSQEVLAGETQYF. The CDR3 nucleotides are TGCGCCAGCAGCCAAGAGGTACTAGCGGGAGAGACCCAGTACTTC.

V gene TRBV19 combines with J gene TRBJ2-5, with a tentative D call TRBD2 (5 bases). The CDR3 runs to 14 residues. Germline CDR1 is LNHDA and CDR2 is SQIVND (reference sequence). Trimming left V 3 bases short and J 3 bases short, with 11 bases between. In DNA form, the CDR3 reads TGTGCCAGTAGTATGCCGGGGAAGGAAGAGACCCAGTACTTC. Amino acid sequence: CASSMPGKEETQYF.

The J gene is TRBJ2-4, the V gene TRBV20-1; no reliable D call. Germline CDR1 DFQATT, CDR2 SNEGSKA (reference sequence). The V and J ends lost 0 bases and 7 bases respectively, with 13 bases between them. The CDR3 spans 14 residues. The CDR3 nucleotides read TGCAGTGCTAGAGAAGGCAGCTACGCGAACATTCAGTACTTC. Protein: CSAREGSYANIQYF.

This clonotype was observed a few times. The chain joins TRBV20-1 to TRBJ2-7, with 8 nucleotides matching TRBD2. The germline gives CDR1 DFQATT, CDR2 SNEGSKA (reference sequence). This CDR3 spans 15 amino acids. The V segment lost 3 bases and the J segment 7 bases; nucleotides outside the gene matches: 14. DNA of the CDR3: TGCAGTGCTAGCCAAACCGGGACTAGGGCTAGAGAGCAGTACTTC. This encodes CSASQTGTRAREQYF.

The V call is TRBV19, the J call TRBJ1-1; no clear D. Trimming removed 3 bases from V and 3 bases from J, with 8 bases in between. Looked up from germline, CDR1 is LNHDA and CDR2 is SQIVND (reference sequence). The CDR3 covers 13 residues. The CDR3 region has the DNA TGTGCCAGTAGTATTCCACCAGACACTGAAGCTTTCTTT. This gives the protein CASSIPPDTEAFF.